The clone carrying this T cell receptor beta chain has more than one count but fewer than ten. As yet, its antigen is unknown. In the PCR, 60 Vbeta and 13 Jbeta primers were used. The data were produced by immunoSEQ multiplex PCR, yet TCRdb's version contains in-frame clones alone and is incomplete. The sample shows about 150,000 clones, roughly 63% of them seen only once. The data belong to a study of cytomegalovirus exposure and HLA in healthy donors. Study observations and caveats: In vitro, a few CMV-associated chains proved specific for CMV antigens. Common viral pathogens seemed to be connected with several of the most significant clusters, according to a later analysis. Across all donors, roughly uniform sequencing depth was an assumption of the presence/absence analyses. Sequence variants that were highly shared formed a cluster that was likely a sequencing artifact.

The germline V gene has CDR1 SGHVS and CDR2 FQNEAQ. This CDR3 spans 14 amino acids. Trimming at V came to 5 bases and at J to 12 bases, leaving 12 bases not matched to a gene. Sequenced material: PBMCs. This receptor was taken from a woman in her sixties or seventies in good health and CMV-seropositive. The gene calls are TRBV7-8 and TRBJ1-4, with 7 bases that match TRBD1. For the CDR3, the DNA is TGTGCCAGCAGCCGTCAAGGGACAGCCGGAGAACTGTTTTTT. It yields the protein CASSRQGTAGELFF.